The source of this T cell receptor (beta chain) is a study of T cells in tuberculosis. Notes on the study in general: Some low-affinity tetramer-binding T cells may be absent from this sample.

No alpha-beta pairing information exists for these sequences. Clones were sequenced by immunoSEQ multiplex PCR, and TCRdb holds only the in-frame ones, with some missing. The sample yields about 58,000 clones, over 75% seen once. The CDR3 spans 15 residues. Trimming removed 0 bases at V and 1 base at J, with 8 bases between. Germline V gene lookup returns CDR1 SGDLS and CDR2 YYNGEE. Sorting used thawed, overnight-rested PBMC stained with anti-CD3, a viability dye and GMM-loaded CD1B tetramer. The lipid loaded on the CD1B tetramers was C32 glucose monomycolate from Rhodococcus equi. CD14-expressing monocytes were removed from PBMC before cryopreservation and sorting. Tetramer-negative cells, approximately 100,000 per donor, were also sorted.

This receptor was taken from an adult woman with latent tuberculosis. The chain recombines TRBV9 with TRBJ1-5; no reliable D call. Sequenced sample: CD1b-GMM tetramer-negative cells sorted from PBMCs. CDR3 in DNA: TGTGCCAGCAGCGTAGGATGGCAGAGCAATCAGCCCCAGCATTTT. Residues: CASSVGWQSNQPQHF.